This TCR beta chain appears in the sequencing data of a study of blood T cell repertoires in COVID-19. Study summary: Sites in the United States, Italy and Spain provided acute and convalescent COVID-19 samples. The analysed material was cDNA or gDNA that came from T cells, B-cell-depleted T cells, or PBMCs.

In the study's own analysis: Reference gene primer amplification yielded estimated nucleated cell counts. TCRdb's table, derived via immunoSEQ multiplex PCR, lists solely in-frame clones and lacks some. D and trimming were read from the DNA, whereas the V and J calls and clone size are those reported in that table. The sample records a few hundred thousand clones, about 85% being singletons. The CDR3 length is 15 residues. Germline V gene sequence: CDR1 SGHAT, CDR2 FQNNGV. V dropped 4 bases and J dropped 0 bases, with 12 bases sitting between them. The chain links TRBV11-2 to TRBJ1-2, with D possibly TRBD1 on 5 matching bases. Sequenced input: peripheral blood. The TCR was taken from a man between 60 and 70 years old with acute or convalescent COVID-19. CDR3 residues: CASSSTGAANYGYTF. The CDR3 coding sequence is TGTGCCAGCAGCTCTACTGGGGCAGCTAACTATGGCTACACCTTC. Filled out from reference TRBV11-2 and TRBJ1-2, the complete variable domain reads EAGVAQSPRYKIIEKRQSVAFWCNPISGHATLYWYQQILGQGPKLLIQFQNNGVVDDSQLPKDRFSAERLKGVDSTLKIQPAKLEDSAVYLCASSSTGAANYGYTFGSGTRLTVV.